This T cell receptor beta chain was captured by sequencing in a study of identical twins. Broader study findings: The models systematically underestimated how much out-of-frame TCR alpha was shared in monozygotic twins. Partly confounded zero-insertion analyses could result from invariant MAIT and iNKT cells.

The donor group consisted entirely of healthy Caucasians. The V end was cut by 7 bases, the J end by 3 bases, with 12 bases between. This CDR3 spans 12 amino acids. Germline V gene lookup returns CDR1 DFQATT and CDR2 SNEGSKA (reference sequence). For this clonotype: Its antigen is undetermined.

Via MiXCR, TCRdb re-called the 5' RACE reads, giving one row per CDR3 protein. The sample carries about 890,000 distinct CDR3 sequences, around 12% recorded once. These sequences were also reported in another study, on yellow fever vaccine responses in identical twins.

The chain employs TRBV20-1 and TRBJ2-5, with D possibly being TRBD1 or TRBD2 (5 bases each). The source of this sequence is a woman younger than 30 in good health. Sequenced input: PBMCs. The CDR3 DNA follows: TGCAGTGTTCGGAGAGGGGAAGAGACCCAGTACTTC. Translated: CSVRRGEETQYF.